The 22 T cell receptor beta chains given below trace back to one sample, sequenced in a study of T-cell memory formation after mild COVID-19. TCRdb reanalysed the 5' RACE reads using MiXCR and keeps one entry per CDR3 protein. The repertoire holds about 390,000 distinct CDR3 sequences, with 20% to 25% as singletons. The sequenced sample was PBMCs or a T cell subset sorted from them (not recorded which). Source of these receptors: an adult woman who had mild COVID-19 (a few samples of this study predate the infection). Cell type and time point are not known.

This chain connects TRBV20-1 to TRBJ2-4, with TRBD1 matching over 9 bases. Germline trimming cut 6 bases from V and 4 bases from J; bases unmatched to any gene: 7. From germline, CDR1 is DFQATT and CDR2 SNEGSKA (reference sequence). This CDR3 spans 14 amino acids. Written as DNA, the CDR3 is TGCAGTGCCCTCGCGGGGACAGGGAAAAACATTCAGTACTTC. It codes for CSALAGTGKNIQYF.

The table lists this clonotype with a few counts. The chain couples TRBV4-1 to TRBJ2-7; possible D gene TRBD2, 5 bases. Germline CDR1 MGHRA, CDR2 YSYEKL. This CDR3 is 13 amino acids long. With 4 bases removed from V and 9 bases from J, the gap between germline ends came to 16 bases. For the CDR3, the DNA is TGCGCCAGCAGCCTAGGTTGGGGAGACTGGCAGTACTTC. Translating gives CASSLGWGDWQYF.

This clonotype has ten or more counts. The chain is built from TRBV27 and TRBJ2-7; D unresolved. This CDR3 region has 13 residues. Germline CDR1 and CDR2: MNHEY and SMNVEV (reference sequence). The V gene lost 6 bases and the J gene lost 0 bases, with 9 bases spanning the gap. CDR3 region: CASRMLNSYEQYF. The CDR3, as DNA: TGTGCCAGCAGAATGTTGAACTCCTACGAGCAGTACTTC.

The V and J genes are TRBV3-1 and TRBJ2-5; 9 bases align to TRBD2. This CDR3 is built from 15 residues. Looked up from germline, CDR1 is LGHDT and CDR2 is YNNKEL (reference sequence). J was trimmed by 5 bases and V by 4 bases; bases with no gene match: 8. DNA for the CDR3: TGTGCCAGCAGCCGAAAGGGACTAGCAAGGGAGACCCAGTACTTC. Amino acid sequence: CASSRKGLARETQYF.

The chain uses TRBV30 and TRBJ1-6; TRBD1 might be the D (6 bases). The germline V and J ends were trimmed by 1 base and 5 bases, with 12 bases remaining between them. CDR1 is GTSNPN and CDR2 is SVGIG in the germline V gene (reference sequence). This CDR3 has 15 amino acids. CDR3 residues: CAWSAMGQDNSPLHF. In nucleotides, the CDR3 is TGTGCCTGGAGTGCTATGGGACAAGATAATTCACCCCTCCACTTT.

This clonotype was picked up a small number of times. V is TRBV20-1 and J is TRBJ1-5; the D gene is possibly TRBD1 (5 bases). The CDR3 sequence is 14 residues long. V was trimmed by 6 bases and J by 0 bases, leaving 12 bases between them. The germline gives CDR1 DFQATT, CDR2 SNEGSKA (reference sequence). The CDR3 nucleotides read TGCAGTGCCACCGACAGTGATAGCAATCAGCCCCAGCATTTT. It codes for CSATDSDSNQPQHF.

This clonotype was recorded a few times. The chain links TRBV24-1 to TRBJ1-5; 8 bases agree with TRBD1. Per the germline V gene, CDR1 is KGHDR and CDR2 is SFDVKD. The CDR3 length is 14 residues. The V and J ends lost 3 bases and 8 bases, in that order; junction bases with no gene match: 5. In DNA, the CDR3 is TGTGCCACCAGTGATCACGGACAGGGTAAGCCCCAGCATTTT. Amino acids: CATSDHGQGKPQHF.

This clonotype was detected ten times or more. This chain joins TRBV4-1 and TRBJ2-1, with D perhaps TRBD2 (5 bases). V was cut by 0 bases and J by 10 bases, with 10 bases left in between. The CDR3 covers 13 residues. Germline V CDR1 and CDR2: MGHRA, YSYEKL. The CDR3: CASSQEEAGEQFF. The CDR3 DNA reads as TGCGCCAGCAGCCAAGAGGAGGCTGGAGAGCAGTTCTTC.

The J gene is TRBJ2-1, the V gene TRBV11-2; TRBD1 matches 9 bases. Germline V CDR1 and CDR2: SGHAT, FQNNGV. The CDR3 covers 16 residues. J was trimmed by 2 bases and V by 5 bases; bases with no gene match: 7. CDR3 protein: CASSTTGGETYNEQFF. The CDR3 nucleotides read TGTGCCAGCAGCACTACAGGGGGCGAGACCTACAATGAGCAGTTCTTC.

This clonotype was recorded a few times. The rearrangement links TRBV20-1 to TRBJ2-3; maybe TRBD2 (6 bases). Trimming removed 5 bases at V and 0 bases at J, with 12 bases between. This CDR3 is 14 amino acids long. Germline-derived CDR1 and CDR2 are DFQATT and SNEGSKA (reference sequence). The CDR3 is CSAPRLGSTDTQYF. CDR3 coding DNA: TGCAGTGCTCCTCGACTAGGGAGCACAGATACGCAGTATTTT.

The gene calls are TRBV12-3 or TRBV12-4 and TRBJ1-1; D remains unclear. V gave up 3 bases and J gave up 6 bases, with 14 bases separating them. The CDR3 loop spans 14 amino acids. The CDR3: CASSFLVGEAEAFF. The CDR3 DNA follows: TGTGCCAGCAGTTTCCTGGTGGGAGAGGCTGAAGCTTTCTTT.

This clonotype was seen at least ten times. This chain joins TRBV20-1 and TRBJ2-7; 12 positions match TRBD2. Trimming removed 0 bases from V and 0 bases from J; junction bases left unmatched: 0. Germline lookup yields CDR1 DFQATT and CDR2 SNEGSKA (reference sequence). There are 15 residues in the CDR3. The CDR3 region is CSARELAGGSYEQYF. In nucleotides, the CDR3 is TGCAGTGCTAGAGAACTAGCGGGAGGCTCCTACGAGCAGTACTTC.

This chain links TRBV28 with TRBJ1-6; D is possibly TRBD1 (6 bases). CDR1 and CDR2 from the germline V gene are MDHEN and SYDVKM. The V gene lost 6 bases and the J gene lost 4 bases, with 13 bases spanning the gap. The CDR3 covers 15 residues. This CDR3 is CASRSQGLYNSPLHF. CDR3 in DNA: TGTGCCAGCAGATCACAGGGACTATATAATTCACCCCTCCACTTT.

The chain has TRBV6-2 or TRBV6-3 and TRBJ2-2; D may be TRBD1 or TRBD2 (6 bases each). The germline CDR1 and CDR2 sequences are MNHEY and SVGEGT. This CDR3 spans 14 amino acids. V was cut by 11 bases and J by 0 bases, with 13 bases left in between. CDR3: CAGGGMPNTGELFF. In nucleotides, the CDR3 is TGTGCCGGGGGCGGGATGCCGAACACCGGGGAGCTGTTTTTT.

In this sample, this clonotype turned up a few times. V is TRBV15 and J is TRBJ2-7, with 8 bases aligning to TRBD1. This CDR3 is 16 amino acids long. V lost 0 bases to trimming and J lost 7 bases; unmatched junction nucleotides: 11. Per the germline V gene, CDR1 is LNHNV and CDR2 is YYDKDF (reference sequence). CDR3 nucleotides: TGTGCCACCAGCAGAGATAAAGGAGGGACAGGTAGTGAGCAGTACTTC. Translation gives CATSRDKGGTGSEQYF.

This clonotype was found a few times. V gene TRBV6-5 combines with J gene TRBJ2-2; tentatively, D is TRBD1 (6 bases). V lost 8 bases, J lost 5 bases, and 12 bases lay in between. The CDR3 has 13 amino acids. Germline CDR1 is MNHEY and CDR2 is SVGAGI. The CDR3 region is CASGRGYTGELFF. CDR3 DNA sequence: TGTGCCAGCGGAAGGGGGTATACCGGGGAGCTGTTTTTT.

This chain joins TRBV30 and TRBJ2-5, with D unresolved. Germline V gives CDR1 GTSNPN, CDR2 SVGIG (reference sequence). The CDR3 is made up of 18 amino acids. With 3 bases removed from V and 5 bases from J, the gap between germline ends came to 28 bases. CDR3 nucleotide sequence: TGTGCCTGGAGACATCCTGTGCCGGAATTCGAAGTCCGGGAGACCCAGTACTTC. Protein: CAWRHPVPEFEVRETQYF.

This clonotype was detected only a few times. The chain uses TRBV7-2 and TRBJ2-4, with 7 positions matching TRBD1. The length of the CDR3 is 11 residues. Trimming took 5 bases from V and 11 from J; bases not matched to a gene: 3. Germline V gene lookup returns CDR1 SGHTA and CDR2 FQGNSA. CDR3 amino acids: CASSPGTVQYF. The DNA for the CDR3 is TGTGCCAGCAGCCCCGGGACAGTTCAGTACTTC.

There are many counts of this clonotype. For the CDR3, the DNA is TGTGCCACCAGCTTACAGGGTACCTACAATGAGCAGTTCTTC. Translation: CATSLQGTYNEQFF. The chain joins TRBV15 to TRBJ2-1, with a possible D match to TRBD1 (6 bases). The ends were cut back, 5 bases at V and 2 bases at J, with 10 bases in the middle. Germline V lookup: CDR1 LNHNV, CDR2 YYDKDF (reference sequence). The CDR3 loop spans 14 amino acids.

The chain links TRBV29-1 to TRBJ2-5, with a possible D match to TRBD1 (5 bases). V was pared by 4 bases and J by 5 bases, with 17 bases between. CDR1 and CDR2 (germline): SQVTM, ANQGSEA. The CDR3 has 14 residues. The CDR3 region is CSVGLNSPGETQYF. CDR3 coding DNA: TGCAGCGTTGGATTGAATTCTCCAGGGGAGACCCAGTACTTC.

The V and J genes are TRBV19 and TRBJ1-2; TRBD1 agrees at 10 bases. Germline CDR1 reads LNHDA; CDR2 reads SQIVND (reference sequence). The CDR3 has 14 residues. Trimming cost V 3 bases and J 10 bases; bases outside gene matches: 8. CDR3 region: CASSMSGTGVIYTF. The CDR3 bases are TGTGCCAGTAGTATGTCCGGGACAGGGGTCATCTACACCTTC.

This clonotype was seen a few times. This sequence joins TRBV11-2 and TRBJ2-1; TRBD1 matches 11 bases. Germline V gene data show CDR1 as SGHAT and CDR2 as FQNNGV. V shed 4 bases and J 8 bases; nucleotides not matched to a gene: 7. The CDR3 runs 15 residues. CDR3 DNA: TGTGCCAGCAGCTCGGGGACAGGGGGTAGGGATGAGCAGTTCTTC. Its protein product is CASSSGTGGRDEQFF.